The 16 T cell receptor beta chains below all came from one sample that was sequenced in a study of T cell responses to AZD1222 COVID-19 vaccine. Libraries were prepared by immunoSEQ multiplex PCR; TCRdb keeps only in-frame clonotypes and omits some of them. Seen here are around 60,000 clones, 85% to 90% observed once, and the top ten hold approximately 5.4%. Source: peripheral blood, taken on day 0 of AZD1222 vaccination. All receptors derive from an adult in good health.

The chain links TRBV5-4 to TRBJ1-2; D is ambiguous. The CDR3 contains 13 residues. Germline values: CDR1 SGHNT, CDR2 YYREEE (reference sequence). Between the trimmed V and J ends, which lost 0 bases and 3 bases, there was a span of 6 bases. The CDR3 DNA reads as TGTGCCAGCAGCTTGGAAGTTGACTATGGCTACACCTTC. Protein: CASSLEVDYGYTF.

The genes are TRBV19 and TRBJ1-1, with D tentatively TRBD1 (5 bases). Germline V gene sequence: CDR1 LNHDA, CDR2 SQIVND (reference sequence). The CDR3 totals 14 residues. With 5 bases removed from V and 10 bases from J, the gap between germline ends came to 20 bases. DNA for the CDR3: TGTGCCAGTAGTGGCGGACACAGGACCTCGGGAGCTTTCTTT. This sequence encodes CASSGGHRTSGAFF. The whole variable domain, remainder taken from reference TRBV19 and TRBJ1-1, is DGGITQSPKYLFRKEGQNVTLSCEQNLNHDAMYWYRQDPGQGLRLIYYSQIVNDFQKGDIAEGYSVSREKKESFPLTVTSAQKNPTAFYLCASSGGHRTSGAFFGQGTRLTVV.

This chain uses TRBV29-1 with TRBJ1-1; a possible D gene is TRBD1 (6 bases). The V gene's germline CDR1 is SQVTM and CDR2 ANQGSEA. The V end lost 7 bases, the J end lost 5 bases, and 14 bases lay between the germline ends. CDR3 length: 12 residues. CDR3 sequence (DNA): TGCAGCGCCTACAGGGTAGAGACTGAAGCTTTCTTT. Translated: CSAYRVETEAFF.

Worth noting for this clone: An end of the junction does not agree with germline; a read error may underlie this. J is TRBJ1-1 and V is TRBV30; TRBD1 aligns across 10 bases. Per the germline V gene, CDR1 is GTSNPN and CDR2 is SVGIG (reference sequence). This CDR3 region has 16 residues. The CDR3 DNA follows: TGTGCCCGGAGATCCGGGACAGGGGCCCTGAACACTGAAGCTTTCTTT. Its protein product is CARRSGTGALNTEAFF.

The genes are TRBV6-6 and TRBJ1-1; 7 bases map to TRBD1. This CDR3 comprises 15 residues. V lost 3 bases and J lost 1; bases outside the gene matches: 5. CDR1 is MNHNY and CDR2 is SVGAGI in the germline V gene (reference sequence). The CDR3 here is CASSYSDRANTEAFF. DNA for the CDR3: TGTGCCAGCAGTTATTCTGACAGGGCGAACACTGAAGCTTTCTTT.

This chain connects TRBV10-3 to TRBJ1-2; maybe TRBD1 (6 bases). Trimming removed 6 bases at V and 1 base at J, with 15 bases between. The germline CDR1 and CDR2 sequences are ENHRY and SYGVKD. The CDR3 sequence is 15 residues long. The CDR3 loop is CAISQPGAINYGYTF. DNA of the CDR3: TGTGCCATCAGCCAACCAGGGGCCATTAACTATGGCTACACCTTC.

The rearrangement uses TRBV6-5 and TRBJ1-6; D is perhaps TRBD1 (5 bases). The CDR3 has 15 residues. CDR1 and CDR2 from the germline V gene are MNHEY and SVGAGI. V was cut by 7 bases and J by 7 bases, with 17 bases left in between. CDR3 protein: CASTRTGGTNSPLHF. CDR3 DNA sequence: TGTGCCAGCACTCGGACGGGGGGGACGAATTCACCCCTCCACTTT.

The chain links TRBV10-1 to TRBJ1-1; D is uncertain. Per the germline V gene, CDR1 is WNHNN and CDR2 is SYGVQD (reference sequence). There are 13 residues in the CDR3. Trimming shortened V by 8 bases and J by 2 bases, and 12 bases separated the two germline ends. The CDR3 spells CASRAQRNTEAFF. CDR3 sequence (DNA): TGCGCCAGCCGAGCCCAGAGAAACACTGAAGCTTTCTTT.

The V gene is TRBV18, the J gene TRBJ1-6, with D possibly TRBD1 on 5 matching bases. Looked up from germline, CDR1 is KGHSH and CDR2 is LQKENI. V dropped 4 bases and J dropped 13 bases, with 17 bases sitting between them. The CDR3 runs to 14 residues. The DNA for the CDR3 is TGTGCCAGCTCACGGGGGGTCTCCCCCGGGCCCCTCCACTTT. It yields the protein CASSRGVSPGPLHF.

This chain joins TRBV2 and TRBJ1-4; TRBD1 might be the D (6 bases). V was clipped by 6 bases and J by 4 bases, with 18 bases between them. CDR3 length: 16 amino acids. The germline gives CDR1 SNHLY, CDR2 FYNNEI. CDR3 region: CASRGNRVRRNEKLFF. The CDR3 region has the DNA TGTGCCAGCAGAGGAAACAGGGTGCGTCGTAATGAAAAACTGTTTTTT.

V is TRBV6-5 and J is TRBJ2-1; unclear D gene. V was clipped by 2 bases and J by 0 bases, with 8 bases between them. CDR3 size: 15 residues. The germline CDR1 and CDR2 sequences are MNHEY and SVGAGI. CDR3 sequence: CASSYSPHSYNEQFF. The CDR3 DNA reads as TGTGCCAGCAGTTACAGCCCCCACTCCTACAATGAGCAGTTCTTC.

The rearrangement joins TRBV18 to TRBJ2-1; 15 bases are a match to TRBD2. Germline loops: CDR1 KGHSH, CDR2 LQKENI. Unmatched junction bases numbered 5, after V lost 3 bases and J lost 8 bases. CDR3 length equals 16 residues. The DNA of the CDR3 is TGTGCCAGCTCACCGGGGACTAGCGGGGGGACCTATGAGCAGTTCTTC. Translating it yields CASSPGTSGGTYEQFF.

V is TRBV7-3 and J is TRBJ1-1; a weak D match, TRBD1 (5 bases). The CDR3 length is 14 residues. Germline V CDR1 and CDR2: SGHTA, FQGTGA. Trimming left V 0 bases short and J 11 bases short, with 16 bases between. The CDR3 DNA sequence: TGTGCCAGCAGCTTAACCGGGGCCCCCGAAAGGGCTTTCTTT. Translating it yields CASSLTGAPERAFF.

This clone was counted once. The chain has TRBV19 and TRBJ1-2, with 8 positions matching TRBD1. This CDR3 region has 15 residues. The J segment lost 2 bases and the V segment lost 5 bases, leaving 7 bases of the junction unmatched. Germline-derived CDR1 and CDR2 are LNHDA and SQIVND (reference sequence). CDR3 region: CASSPQGASNYGYTF. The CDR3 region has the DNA TGTGCCAGTAGTCCTCAGGGGGCGTCGAACTATGGCTACACCTTC.

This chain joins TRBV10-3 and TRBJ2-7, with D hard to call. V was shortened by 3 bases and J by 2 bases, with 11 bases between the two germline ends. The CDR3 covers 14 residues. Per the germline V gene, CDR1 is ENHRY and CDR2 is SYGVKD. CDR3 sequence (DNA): TGTGCCATCAGTGATTCGAAGGTCCCCTACGAGCAGTACTTC. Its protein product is CAISDSKVPYEQYF.

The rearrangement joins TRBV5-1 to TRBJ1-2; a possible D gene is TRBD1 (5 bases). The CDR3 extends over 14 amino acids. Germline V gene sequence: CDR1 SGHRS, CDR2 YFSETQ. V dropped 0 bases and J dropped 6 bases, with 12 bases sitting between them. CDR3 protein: CASSLDWQGNGYTF. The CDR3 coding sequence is TGCGCCAGCAGCTTGGACTGGCAGGGAAATGGCTACACCTTC.